This TCR beta chain was retrieved from a study of blood T cells in healthy people across ages. With a J-beta primer mix and a sample-barcoded 5' primer, a second PCR ran about 7 to 11 cycles. Each CDR3 protein is one row after TCRdb ran MiXCR on the 5' RACE reads. Here the sample spans a few hundred thousand distinct CDR3 sequences, about 25% being singletons. This sample was shared with a second study, whose subject was T cells of mothers and their children. From that study: Nine systemically healthy Caucasian donors: three mothers, six children.

The clonotype originates from a boy aged 2-9 years in good health. What was sequenced was blood.

In DNA, the CDR3 is TGTGCTAGTGGTTTGGTTGGCCGCCCAAGCTCTGGAAACACCATATATTTT. Encoded protein: CASGLVGRPSSGNTIYF. This chain connects TRBV12-5 to TRBJ1-3; D gene uncertain. Deletions cut 0 bases from V and 0 bases from J, with 12 bases between. The CDR3 loop spans 17 amino acids. The germline gives CDR1 LGHNT, CDR2 FRNRAP.